Presented here are 32 T cell receptor beta chains from one specimen sequenced in a study of Graves' ophthalmopathy and Graves' hyperthyroidism. Using RNA transcripts, the TCR beta CDR3 regions were amplified. RT-PCR with HTBI primers came first, then second-round multiplex PCR. TCRdb passed the multiplex PCR reads through MiXCR, listing each CDR3 protein once. The sample has 650,000 to 900,000 distinct CDR3 sequences, 40% seen once. The sequenced sample consisted of peripheral blood. The source of these receptors is an adult man with Graves' ophthalmopathy.

The chain couples TRBV19 to TRBJ1-2; 9 positions agree with TRBD1. Germline V gene lookup returns CDR1 LNHDA and CDR2 SQIVND (reference sequence). With V trimmed by 9 bases and J by 7 bases, 12 bases remained unmatched. There are 14 residues in the CDR3. The CDR3 loop reads CASSQVGQGPGYTF. The CDR3 DNA reads as TGTGCCAGCAGCCAAGTGGGACAGGGCCCTGGCTACACCTTC.

The genes are TRBV12-3 or TRBV12-4 and TRBJ1-1; no firm D call. V was clipped by 2 bases and J by 8 bases, with 12 bases between them. The CDR3 loop spans 13 amino acids. In DNA, the CDR3 is TGTGCCAGCAGTTTAAGGGAGGATTTAGAAGCTTTCTTT. It codes for CASSLREDLEAFF.

This clonotype was seen just once. Germline is not matched at one junction end, which may reflect a read error. This rearrangement joins TRBV10-2 to TRBJ2-5; tentatively, D is TRBD2 (6 bases). The CDR3 has 12 amino acids. Germline CDR1 WSHSY, CDR2 SAAADI. The CDR3 spells CAIRPGLETQYF. In DNA, the CDR3 is TGTGCCATCAGGCCGGGACTAGAGACCCAGTACTTC.

This clonotype occurred many times. The V and J genes are TRBV2 and TRBJ2-7; TRBD2 aligns across 7 bases. There are 14 residues in the CDR3. The trim removed 3 bases at V and 5 bases at J, leaving 7 bases unmatched. Germline V gives CDR1 SNHLY, CDR2 FYNNEI. CDR3 loop: CASSDGGSPHEQYF. The CDR3 DNA reads TGTGCCAGCAGTGACGGCGGGAGCCCCCACGAGCAGTACTTC.

This clonotype was counted ten times or more. The chain carries TRBV10-3 and TRBJ1-6, with D possibly TRBD1 on 5 matching bases. The V gene lost 8 bases and the J gene lost 8 bases, with 13 bases spanning the gap. The CDR3 extends over 13 amino acids. The germline V gene encodes CDR1 ENHRY and CDR2 SYGVKD. The CDR3 bases are TGTGCCATCTGGGGGGGAGGCGATTCACCCCTCCACTTT. This codes for CAIWGGGDSPLHF.

This chain joins TRBV7-9 and TRBJ1-5; 7 nucleotides line up with TRBD1. The V gene's germline CDR1 is SEHNR and CDR2 FQNEAQ (reference sequence). CDR3 length: 15 amino acids. V shed 1 base and J 5 bases; nucleotides not matched to a gene: 5. Here the CDR3 DNA reads TGTGCCAGCAGCTTAGGTTTTACAGGGGATCAGCCCCAGCATTTT. Amino acids: CASSLGFTGDQPQHF.

This clonotype was recorded a few times. The CDR3, as DNA: TGTGCCAGCAGCTTGAGACACCTTAGCTCCTACGAGCAGTACTTC. Translated: CASSLRHLSSYEQYF. The chain combines TRBV11-2 with TRBJ2-7; D not certain. Per germline, CDR1 SGHAT and CDR2 FQNNGV. Deletions cut 3 bases from V and 0 bases from J, with 12 bases between. CDR3 length: 15 amino acids.

Ten or more counts support this clonotype. The gene calls are TRBV7-7 and TRBJ2-5; D is perhaps TRBD1 (5 bases). V was clipped by 5 bases and J by 4 bases, with 11 bases between them. The CDR3 extends over 13 amino acids. Germline CDR1 SSHAT, CDR2 FNYEAQ (reference sequence). CDR3 residues: CASSRQGAETQYF. In nucleotides, the CDR3 is TGTGCCAGCAGCCGTCAGGGCGCAGAGACCCAGTACTTC.

CDR3 coding DNA: TGCGCCAGCAGCCAAGAGGTTGGTTCGGGGGTCTATGGCTACACCTTC. Its translation is CASSQEVGSGVYGYTF. The chain has TRBV4-3 and TRBJ1-2, with TRBD1 as a possible D gene (5 bases). Germline values: CDR1 LGHNA, CDR2 YSLEER. V was trimmed by 0 bases and J by 4 bases, leaving 15 bases between them. The CDR3 has 16 amino acids.

This clonotype has a handful of counts. This chain uses TRBV19 with TRBJ2-2; perhaps TRBD2 as D (5 bases). This CDR3 is built from 14 residues. CDR1 LNHDA and CDR2 SQIVND come from the germline V gene (reference sequence). The ends were cut back, 5 bases at V and 2 bases at J, with 9 bases in the middle. CDR3 sequence (DNA): TGTGCCAGTAGTTACGGACTCAACACCGGGGAGCTGTTTTTT. Its translation is CASSYGLNTGELFF.

The V and J genes are TRBV11-2 and TRBJ1-2; TRBD1 aligns across 8 bases. V lost 5 bases to trimming and J lost 4 bases; unmatched junction nucleotides: 12. Germline values: CDR1 SGHAT, CDR2 FQNNGV. The CDR3 consists of 16 residues. The CDR3 sequence is CASSVEVPGTGYGYTF. CDR3 DNA sequence: TGTGCCAGCAGCGTTGAAGTCCCCGGGACAGGCTATGGCTACACCTTC.

This clonotype was counted at least ten times. The rearrangement links TRBV7-6 to TRBJ2-7; 10 bases fit TRBD2. Germline-derived CDR1 and CDR2 are SGHVS and FNYEAQ. This CDR3 is 15 amino acids long. The V segment lost 1 base and the J segment 6 bases; nucleotides outside the gene matches: 6. CDR3 residues: CASSLEASGSGEQYF. In DNA form, the CDR3 reads TGTGCCAGCAGCTTAGAGGCTAGCGGGAGCGGCGAGCAGTACTTC.

The chain is built from TRBV7-6 and TRBJ2-5, with 11 bases aligning to TRBD2. TRBJ2-1 explains the end of the DNA better; the J call may be wrong. Germline loops: CDR1 SGHVS, CDR2 FNYEAQ. The CDR3 covers 13 residues. The chain's CDR3 is CASSSWTSGEQFF. In DNA form, the CDR3 reads TGTGCCAGCAGCTCCTGGACTAGCGGGGAGCAGTTCTTC.

This clonotype occurred once. This chain connects TRBV24-1 to TRBJ1-5; the D gene is possibly TRBD1 (5 bases). The CDR3 is 14 residues long. Looked up from germline, CDR1 is KGHDR and CDR2 is SFDVKD. The V end lost 7 bases, the J end lost 6 bases, and 15 bases lay between the germline ends. This CDR3 is CATSSKGQGQPQHF. The CDR3 DNA is TGTGCCACCAGCAGCAAGGGGCAGGGTCAGCCCCAGCATTTT.

In the case of this clonotype: This may be a read error: a much more frequent sequence differs by one nucleotide. Because it lacks the conserved phenylalanine or tryptophan at the end, this CDR3 is likely a read error. The rearrangement links TRBV15 to TRBJ2-5, with 8 bases identical to TRBD1. Germline V gene lookup returns CDR1 LNHNV and CDR2 YYDKDF (reference sequence). This CDR3 comprises 16 residues. The V and J ends lost 3 bases and 5 bases, in that order; junction bases with no gene match: 11. Written as DNA, the CDR3 is TGTGCCACCAGCAGTTTGGGGACAGGTTTAGGCGAGACCCAGTACTCC. Protein: CATSSLGTGLGETQYS.

This clonotype was picked up many times. The rearrangement uses TRBV11-2 and TRBJ2-7, with no clear D. The V and J ends lost 1 base and 5 bases respectively, with 6 bases between them. CDR1 and CDR2 from the germline V gene are SGHAT and FQNNGV. The CDR3 runs to 12 residues. The CDR3 bases are TGTGCCAGCAGCTTAGGGGCCGACGAGCAGTACTTC. Its translation is CASSLGADEQYF. Full variable domain (remainder filled in from reference TRBV11-2 and TRBJ2-7): EAGVAQSPRYKIIEKRQSVAFWCNPISGHATLYWYQQILGQGPKLLIQFQNNGVVDDSQLPKDRFSAERLKGVDSTLKIQPAKLEDSAVYLCASSLGADEQYFGPGTRLTVT.

Remarks on this clonotype: At one boundary the junction diverges from the germline segment, which might be a read error. The chain carries TRBV10-3 and TRBJ2-2; TRBD1 matches 8 bases. The CDR3 consists of 16 residues. Germline-derived CDR1 and CDR2 are ENHRY and SYGVKD. The chain's CDR3 is CASSAQGAGEVGELFF. The DNA for the CDR3 is TGTGCCAGCAGTGCGCAGGGGGCTGGAGAAGTCGGGGAGCTGTTTTTT.

This clonotype occurred many times. CDR3 in DNA: TGTGCCAGCGGTCCCGTGACCCAAGAGACCCAGTACTTC. Its translation: CASGPVTQETQYF. The J gene is TRBJ2-5, the V gene TRBV5-6; D not resolved. The germline V and J ends were trimmed by 7 bases and 1 base, with 11 bases remaining between them. The CDR3 totals 13 residues. The germline V gene encodes CDR1 SGHDT and CDR2 YYEEEE.

The chain uses TRBV15 and TRBJ2-5; no clear D. Per the germline V gene, CDR1 is LNHNV and CDR2 is YYDKDF (reference sequence). V lost 3 bases to trimming and J lost 7 bases, with 9 bases between them. The CDR3 has 12 residues. CDR3 sequence (DNA): TGTGCCACCAGCAGTGAGATGGGGACCCAGTACTTC. Translated: CATSSEMGTQYF.

Worth noting for this clonotype: This may stem from a read error, because a much larger clone lies one nucleotide away. The CDR3 DNA sequence: TGCAGTGCTAGAGGGATAGCAACAGGCAACCCTGGGGCCAACGTCCTGACTTTC. Its protein product is CSARGIATGNPGANVLTF. The chain couples TRBV20-1 to TRBJ2-6; D perhaps matches TRBD1 (5 bases). Germline-derived CDR1 and CDR2 are DFQATT and SNEGSKA (reference sequence). This CDR3 is 18 amino acids long. Trimming took 1 base from V and 2 from J, leaving 18 bases between them.

This clonotype was seen only once. V and J are TRBV29-1 and TRBJ1-2; 7 bases line up with TRBD1. V trimming: 8 bases; J trimming: 7 bases; junction bases outside the gene matches: 7. This CDR3 has 11 amino acids. The germline CDR1 and CDR2 sequences are SQVTM and ANQGSEA. CDR3 coding DNA: TGCAGCATCCGGCACAGGGGTGGCTACACCTTC. Translating gives CSIRHRGGYTF.

A word on this clonotype: This may arise from a read error, as a much more abundant clone is one base away. The chain has TRBV2 and TRBJ1-1; TRBD1 agrees at 7 bases. Germline CDR1 and CDR2: SNHLY and FYNNEI. CDR3 size: 15 residues. CDR3 sequence: CTSTLGQAGGTEAFF. The CDR3 DNA sequence: TGTACCAGCACTTTAGGACAGGCGGGTGGCACTGAAGCTTTCTTT.

The chain is built from TRBV7-9 and TRBJ1-4; maybe TRBD1 (5 bases). The V gene's germline CDR1 is SEHNR and CDR2 FQNEAQ (reference sequence). The CDR3 length is 16 residues. V lost 5 bases to trimming and J lost 7 bases, with 20 bases between them. The CDR3 DNA reads as TGTGCCAGCAGCCCGAGGTACTCTGGGGCAGGTGAAAAACTGTTTTTT. Its translation: CASSPRYSGAGEKLFF.

The genes are TRBV11-2 and TRBJ1-1, with D hard to call. CDR3 length equals 13 residues. The V and J ends lost 5 bases and 3 bases respectively, with 10 bases between them. Germline loops: CDR1 SGHAT, CDR2 FQNNGV. CDR3 in DNA: TGTGCCAGCAGCCCCCGTACAGACACTGAAGCTTTCTTT. This encodes CASSPRTDTEAFF.

The genes are TRBV7-9 and TRBJ2-7, with D perhaps TRBD1 (6 bases). The CDR3 spans 17 residues. V was clipped by 1 base and J by 0 bases, with 16 bases between them. Germline assignment: CDR1 SEHNR and CDR2 FQNEAQ (reference sequence). CDR3 bases: TGTGCCAGCAGCTTAGTTTTGGGGACACCTTCCTCCTACGAGCAGTACTTC. Translating gives CASSLVLGTPSSYEQYF.

This rearrangement joins TRBV9 to TRBJ1-3; D is uncertain. Trimming stripped 3 bases from V and 1 base from J, with 11 bases between. The germline V gene has CDR1 SGDLS and CDR2 YYNGEE. The CDR3 consists of 15 residues. The CDR3 coding sequence is TGTGCCAGCAGCGGACCCCGCGGGTCTGGAAACACCATATATTTT. This codes for CASSGPRGSGNTIYF.

This clonotype was detected ten times or more. The chain recombines TRBV29-1 with TRBJ2-7; unclear D gene. The V and J ends lost 5 bases and 2 bases respectively, with 13 bases between them. The CDR3 covers 13 residues. In germline, CDR1 is SQVTM, CDR2 ANQGSEA. For the CDR3, the DNA is TGCAGCGTTATGACAACCCTGGCCTACGAGCAGTACTTC. Residues: CSVMTTLAYEQYF.

Many counts were recorded for this clonotype. The chain combines TRBV29-1 with TRBJ2-7; 9 nucleotides agree with TRBD1. Losses at the gene ends were 7 bases for V and 5 bases for J; bases not matched to a gene: 9. Germline values: CDR1 SQVTM, CDR2 ANQGSEA. The CDR3 contains 13 residues. The CDR3 DNA is TGCAGCGGCGGGACCGGGACAGGGAACGAGCAGTACTTC. Encoded protein: CSGGTGTGNEQYF.

For the CDR3, the DNA is TGTGCCATCAGTGTGGCAGATACGCAGTATTTT. Residues: CAISVADTQYF. The chain joins TRBV10-3 to TRBJ2-3; no firm D call. This CDR3 region has 11 residues. Germline V gives CDR1 ENHRY, CDR2 SYGVKD. V lost 4 bases and J lost 4, with 3 bases in between.

This clonotype was counted at least ten times. The J gene is TRBJ1-4, the V gene TRBV7-9; tentative D call: TRBD1 (5 bases). This CDR3 comprises 14 residues. V was shortened by 1 base and J by 8 bases, with 11 bases between the two germline ends. CDR1 is SEHNR and CDR2 is FQNEAQ in the germline V gene (reference sequence). CDR3 protein: CASSLDSGDEKLFF. The CDR3 nucleotides are TGTGCCAGCAGCTTAGACAGCGGGGACGAAAAACTGTTTTTT.

The chain joins TRBV2 to TRBJ1-2; D is uncertain. The germline V and J ends were trimmed by 6 bases and 4 bases, with 15 bases remaining between them. The CDR3 has 14 amino acids. Per the germline V gene, CDR1 is SNHLY and CDR2 is FYNNEI. CDR3 residues: CASSVEGNFYGYTF. The CDR3 nucleotides read TGTGCCAGCAGCGTTGAGGGCAATTTCTATGGCTACACCTTC. The entire variable domain, with the rest obtained from reference TRBV2 and TRBJ1-2, is as follows: EPEVTQTPSHQVTQMGQEVILRCVPISNHLYFYWYRQILGQKVEFLVSFYNNEISEKSEIFDDQFSVERPDGSNFTLKIRSTKLEDSAMYFCASSVEGNFYGYTFGSGTRLTVV.

This sequence joins TRBV27 and TRBJ1-2; D possibly corresponds to TRBD1 (6 bases). Germline V gene lookup returns CDR1 MNHEY and CDR2 SMNVEV (reference sequence). V dropped 5 bases and J dropped 3 bases, with 16 bases sitting between them. The CDR3 is 15 residues long. CDR3 DNA sequence: TGTGCCAGCAGTCTCGGGGGGGCCTCTCACTATGGCTACACCTTC. This encodes CASSLGGASHYGYTF.